This T cell receptor beta chain was captured by sequencing in a study of T cells in tuberculosis. Whole-study context: In South Africa, adults with active tuberculosis were compared with IGRA-negative and latently infected IGRA-positive adolescents. Study-level results: Using the GMM-specific repertoire gave about 90% accuracy versus over 60% with motifs.

V lost 5 bases, J lost 2 bases, and 8 bases stayed unmatched. Germline CDR1 LNHDA, CDR2 SQIVND (reference sequence). The CDR3 has 17 amino acids. The method was immunoSEQ multiplex PCR; TCRdb's version includes in-frame clones alone and lacks a portion of them. The table has about 20,000 clones, 80% to 90% seen once; the top ten hold about 14%. Worth noting for this clone: What it recognizes is unknown.

Each clinical donor contributed on average roughly 100,000 T cells from unsorted cryopreserved PBMC. The material sequenced was PBMCs. This receptor was obtained from a donor aged 10 to 29 with latent tuberculosis or without tuberculosis infection. The rearrangement uses TRBV19 and TRBJ2-5; 13 bases agree with TRBD2. The chain's CDR3 is CASSHYRTSGGQETQYF. The DNA for the CDR3 is TGTGCCAGTAGTCACTACCGGACTAGCGGGGGTCAAGAGACCCAGTACTTC.